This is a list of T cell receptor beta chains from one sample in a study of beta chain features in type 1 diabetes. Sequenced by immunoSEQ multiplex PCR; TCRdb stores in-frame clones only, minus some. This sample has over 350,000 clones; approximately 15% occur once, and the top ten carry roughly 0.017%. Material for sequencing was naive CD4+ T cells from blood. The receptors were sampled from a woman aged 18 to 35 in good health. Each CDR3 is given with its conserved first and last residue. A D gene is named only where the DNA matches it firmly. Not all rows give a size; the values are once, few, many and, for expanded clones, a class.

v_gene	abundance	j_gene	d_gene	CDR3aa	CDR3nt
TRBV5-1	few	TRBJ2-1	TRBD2	CASTSGRAGVRSQEQFF	TGCGCCAGCACCTCTGGACGGGCGGGAGTACGTTCCCAGGAGCAGTTCTTC
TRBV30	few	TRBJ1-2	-	CAWAQGFLRVGGYTF	TGTGCCTGGGCCCAGGGGTTTTTGAGGGTTGGTGGCTACACCTTC
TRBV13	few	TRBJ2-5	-	CASSPPTGTQYF	TGTGCCAGCAGCCCCCCTACGGGGACCCAGTACTTC
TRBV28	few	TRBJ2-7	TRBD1	CASSSSGTGGNYEQYF	TGTGCCAGCAGTTCCTCCGGGACAGGGGGGAACTACGAGCAGTACTTC
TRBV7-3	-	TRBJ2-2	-	CASSLLRVANTGELFF	TGTGCCAGCAGCTTATTGAGGGTAGCGAACACCGGGGAGCTGTTTTTT
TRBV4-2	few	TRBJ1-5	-	CASSQRGNSNQPQHF	TGTGCCAGCAGCCAACGAGGTAATAGCAATCAGCCCCAGCATTTT
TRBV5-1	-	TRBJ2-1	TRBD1	CASSFTTGVSNEQFF	TGCGCCAGCAGCTTTACGACAGGGGTAAGCAATGAGCAGTTCTTC
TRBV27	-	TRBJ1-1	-	CASSLSRGFEAFF	TGTGCCAGCAGTTTATCGCGGGGTTTTGAAGCTTTCTTT
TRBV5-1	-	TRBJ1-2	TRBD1	CASSSGQNYGYTF	TGCGCCAGCAGCTCGGGACAGAACTATGGCTACACCTTC
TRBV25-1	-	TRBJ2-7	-	CASRQEPYEQYF	TGTGCCAGCAGACAGGAACCCTACGAGCAGTACTTC
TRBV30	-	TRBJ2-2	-	CASGNTGELFF	TGTGCCAGCGGGAACACCGGGGAGCTGTTTTTT
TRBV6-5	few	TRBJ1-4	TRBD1	CASTRQGMHEKLFF	TGTGCCAGCACCAGACAGGGGATGCATGAAAAACTGTTTTTT
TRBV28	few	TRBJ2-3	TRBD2	CASSPTLAGVLDTQYF	TGTGCCAGCAGTCCAACACTAGCGGGAGTCCTGGATACGCAGTATTTT
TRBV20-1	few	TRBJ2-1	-	CSGTAYNEQFF	TGCAGTGGGACTGCCTACAATGAGCAGTTCTTC
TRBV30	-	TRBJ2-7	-	CAWSEQGAYEQYF	TGTGCCTGGAGTGAACAGGGTGCCTACGAGCAGTACTTC
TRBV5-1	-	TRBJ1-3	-	CASSLAGEGNTIYF	TGCGCCAGCAGCTTGGCCGGGGAGGGAAACACCATATATTTT
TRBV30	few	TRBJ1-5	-	CAWSDGRGPNQPQHF	TGTGCCTGGAGTGATGGCAGGGGCCCCAATCAGCCCCAGCATTTT
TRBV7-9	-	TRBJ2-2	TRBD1	CAGDRYTGELFF	TGTGCGGGGGACAGATACACCGGGGAGCTGTTTTTT
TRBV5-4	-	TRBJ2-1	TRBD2	CASSLGLAGANEQFF	TGTGCCAGCAGCCTGGGACTAGCGGGAGCCAATGAGCAGTTCTTC
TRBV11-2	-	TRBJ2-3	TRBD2	CASSSRLAIRTDTQYF	TGTGCCAGCAGCTCTAGACTAGCGATACGCACAGATACGCAGTATTTT
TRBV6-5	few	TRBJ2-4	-	CASSYSGGGAKNIQYF	TGTGCCAGCAGTTACTCGGGAGGGGGGGCCAAAAACATTCAGTACTTC
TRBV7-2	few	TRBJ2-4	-	CASTSETMGGQSF	TGTGCCAGCACCTCAGAAACGATGGGGGGACAGAGCTTC
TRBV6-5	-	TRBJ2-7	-	CASSYRDKIYEQYF	TGTGCCAGCAGTTACAGGGACAAAATCTACGAGCAGTACTTC
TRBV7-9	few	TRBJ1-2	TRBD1	CASSIRDRARGYTF	TGTGCCAGCAGCATCCGGGACAGGGCACGTGGCTACACCTTC
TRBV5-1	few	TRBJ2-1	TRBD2	CASRSLAGLRDEQFF	TGCGCCAGCAGATCTCTAGCGGGCCTCCGGGATGAGCAGTTCTTC
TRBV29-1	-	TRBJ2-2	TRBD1	CSVASRGPVTGELFF	TGCAGCGTCGCCTCCAGGGGGCCCGTAACCGGGGAGCTGTTTTTT
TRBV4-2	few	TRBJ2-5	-	CASSQGGQETQYF	TGTGCCAGCAGCCAAGGAGGCCAAGAGACCCAGTACTTC
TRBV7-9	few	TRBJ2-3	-	CASSLLSTDTQYF	TGTGCCAGCAGCTTACTGAGCACAGATACGCAGTATTTT
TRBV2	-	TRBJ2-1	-	CASSRDINNEQFF	TGTGCCAGCAGCCGGGACATTAACAATGAGCAGTTCTTC
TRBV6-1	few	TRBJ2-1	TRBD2	CASWLAGAVNEQFF	TGTGCCAGCTGGCTAGCGGGAGCAGTCAATGAGCAGTTCTTC
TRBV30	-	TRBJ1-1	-	CAWRRDSFRGTEAFF	TGTGCCTGGAGGCGGGATTCCTTTAGGGGCACTGAAGCTTTCTTT
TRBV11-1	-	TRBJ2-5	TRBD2	CASSSPGLAEETQYF	TGTGCCAGCAGCTCCCCGGGACTAGCGGAAGAGACCCAGTACTTC
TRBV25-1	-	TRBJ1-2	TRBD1	CASSPTGLSYGYTF	TGTGCCAGCAGCCCGACAGGGCTCAGCTATGGCTACACCTTC
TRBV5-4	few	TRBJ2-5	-	CASSLGGRETQYF	TGTGCCAGCAGCTTGGGGGGCCGGGAGACCCAGTACTTC
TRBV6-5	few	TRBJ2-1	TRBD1	CASSYIQGASYNEQFF	TGTGCCAGCAGTTACATCCAGGGGGCCTCCTACAATGAGCAGTTCTTC
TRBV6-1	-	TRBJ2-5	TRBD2	CASSETLGWTSGQETQYF	TGTGCCAGCAGTGAAACCCTCGGCTGGACTAGCGGCCAAGAGACCCAGTACTTC
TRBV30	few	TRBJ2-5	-	CAWSSSETQYF	TGTGCCTGGAGTAGTAGCGAGACCCAGTACTTC
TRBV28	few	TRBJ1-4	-	CASSGAAPGNEKLFF	TGTGCCAGCAGTGGAGCGGCCCCGGGAAATGAAAAACTGTTTTTT
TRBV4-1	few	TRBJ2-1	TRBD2	CASSRSTSGRAYNEQFF	TGCGCCAGCAGCCGGTCAACTAGCGGGAGGGCGTACAATGAGCAGTTCTTC
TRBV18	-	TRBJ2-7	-	CASSPQRDRLTYEQYF	TGTGCCAGCTCACCACAAAGAGACAGGCTTACCTACGAGCAGTACTTC
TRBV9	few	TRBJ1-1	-	CASSVRVNTEAFF	TGTGCCAGCAGCGTCCGGGTGAACACTGAAGCTTTCTTT
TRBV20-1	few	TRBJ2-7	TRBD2	CGSGRGYEQYF	TGCGGTAGCGGGAGAGGGTACGAGCAGTACTTC
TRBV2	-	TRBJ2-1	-	CARGRAPSYNEQFF	TGTGCCAGAGGCAGGGCCCCCTCCTACAATGAGCAGTTCTTC
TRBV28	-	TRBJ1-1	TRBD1	CASSSGTGDTEAFF	TGTGCCAGCAGTTCCGGGACAGGGGACACTGAAGCTTTCTTT
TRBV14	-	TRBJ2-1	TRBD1	CASSQDGTGGLYNEQFF	TGTGCCAGCAGCCAAGATGGGACAGGGGGGCTGTACAATGAGCAGTTCTTC
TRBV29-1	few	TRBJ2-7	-	CSVAGVSYEQYF	TGCAGCGTTGCAGGGGTGAGCTACGAGCAGTACTTC
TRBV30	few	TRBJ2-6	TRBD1	CAWSRDRLSGANVLTF	TGTGCCTGGAGCCGGGACAGACTCTCTGGGGCCAACGTCCTGACTTTC
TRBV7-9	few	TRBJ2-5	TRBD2	CASSPRTSGRPKLETQYF	TGTGCCAGCAGCCCGAGGACTAGCGGGAGGCCCAAACTAGAGACCCAGTACTTC
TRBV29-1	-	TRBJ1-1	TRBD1	CSVYRDRGTEAFF	TGCAGCGTTTACCGGGACAGGGGGACTGAAGCTTTCTTT
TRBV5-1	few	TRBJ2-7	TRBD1	CASSLIKGGYYEQYF	TGCGCCAGCAGCTTAATAAAAGGGGGCTACTACGAGCAGTACTTC
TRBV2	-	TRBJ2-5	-	CASRDSLGRETQYF	TGTGCCAGCAGAGACTCATTGGGGCGGGAGACCCAGTACTTC
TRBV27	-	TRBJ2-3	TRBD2	CASSPRQGRWASGGDTQYF	TGTGCCAGCAGCCCTCGTCAGGGTCGGTGGGCTAGCGGTGGAGATACGCAGTATTTT
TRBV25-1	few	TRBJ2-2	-	CASSGVSTGELFF	TGTGCCAGCAGTGGTGTCAGCACCGGGGAGCTGTTTTTT
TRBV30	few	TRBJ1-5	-	CAWSVKQGNQPQHF	TGTGCCTGGAGTGTAAAGCAGGGCAATCAGCCCCAGCATTTT